These 24 T cell receptor beta chains were sequenced from one sample in a study of breast tumors, draining lymph nodes, adjacent tissues. TCRdb analysed the multiplex PCR reads with MiXCR anew, one entry per CDR3 protein. The sample shows under 150,000 distinct CDR3 sequences, roughly 20% of them seen only once. Samples came from axillary lymph nodes draining the breast cancer. The source material was axillary lymph node tissue. All receptors come from a female donor with breast cancer. Some clones in this sample may be carry-over from other donors' samples.

This clonotype was detected many times. The rearrangement links TRBV19 to TRBJ2-1, with D possibly matching TRBD1 (6 bases). The CDR3 covers 14 residues. CDR1 and CDR2 from the germline V gene are LNHDA and SQIVND (reference sequence). The V gene lost 6 bases and the J gene lost 8 bases, with 17 bases spanning the gap. Here the CDR3 DNA reads TGTGCCAGTAGCCGAACTGGACAGATCGATGAGCAGTTCTTC. Translating gives CASSRTGQIDEQFF.

This clonotype was detected ten times or more. This rearrangement joins TRBV20-1 to TRBJ1-3; no firm D call. V lost 7 bases and J 4 bases, leaving 17 bases between the germline ends. CDR1 DFQATT and CDR2 SNEGSKA come from the germline V gene (reference sequence). This CDR3 region has 14 residues. The CDR3 is CSGAPRISGNTIYF. The CDR3 nucleotides are TGCAGTGGAGCCCCCAGGATATCAGGAAACACCATATATTTT.

This clonotype was seen many times. The gene calls are TRBV5-8 and TRBJ1-6; D unclear. Per germline, CDR1 SGHTS and CDR2 YDEGEE. V gave up 1 base and J gave up 4 bases, with 6 bases separating them. The CDR3 totals 14 residues. The CDR3 DNA reads as TGTGCCAGCAGCTTGCGGCAGTATAATTCACCCCTCCACTTT. Amino acid sequence: CASSLRQYNSPLHF.

This clonotype has at least ten counts. The V gene is TRBV7-3, the J gene TRBJ2-1, with TRBD2 matching 8 bases. J gave up 6 bases and V 5 bases, and 12 bases lay outside the gene matches. This CDR3 is built from 16 residues. The germline V gene encodes CDR1 SGHTA and CDR2 FQGTGA. The CDR3 sequence is CASSPLGLVRGNEQFF. The CDR3 nucleotides read TGTGCCAGCAGCCCCCTGGGACTAGTACGCGGCAATGAGCAGTTCTTC.

This clonotype was counted at least ten times. The V call is TRBV6-2 or TRBV6-3, the J call TRBJ2-7; D is undetermined. CDR3 size: 11 residues. Trimming removed 8 bases from V and 3 bases from J, with 8 bases in between. The germline V gene has CDR1 MNHEY and CDR2 SVGEGT. CDR3 sequence reads: CASRSGYEQYF. Written as DNA, the CDR3 is TGTGCCAGCCGATCAGGCTACGAGCAGTACTTC.

This clonotype was observed at least ten times. V and J are TRBV6-1 and TRBJ1-5; TRBD1 matches at 8 bases. Unmatched junction bases numbered 9, after V lost 6 bases and J lost 5 bases. The length of the CDR3 is 15 residues. Looked up from germline, CDR1 is MNHNS and CDR2 is SASEGT. The CDR3 loop is CASSLIGQGDQPQHF. The DNA for the CDR3 is TGTGCCAGCAGCCTAATTGGACAGGGCGATCAGCCCCAGCATTTT.

The chain employs TRBV6-5 and TRBJ1-5; no firm D call. The germline gives CDR1 MNHEY, CDR2 SVGAGI. The CDR3 runs to 15 residues. Trimming shortened V by 0 bases and J by 0 bases, and 6 bases separated the two germline ends. Written as DNA, the CDR3 is TGTGCCAGCAGTTACTCGGCAGATAGCAATCAGCCCCAGCATTTT. This gives the protein CASSYSADSNQPQHF.

This clonotype was observed many times. The CDR3 coding sequence is TGTGCCACCAGCAGAGATAGGGGCACCAGCCGCGAGCAGTACTTC. This encodes CATSRDRGTSREQYF. The chain couples TRBV15 to TRBJ2-7, with a tentative D call TRBD1 (5 bases). There are 15 residues in the CDR3. Germline V lookup: CDR1 LNHNV, CDR2 YYDKDF (reference sequence). V lost 0 bases and J lost 6, with 15 bases in between.

This clonotype was seen at least ten times. The chain uses TRBV7-6 and TRBJ2-2, with D hard to call. CDR1 is SGHVS and CDR2 is FNYEAQ in the germline V gene. V lost 0 bases, J lost 2 bases, and 10 bases lay in between. This CDR3 spans 16 amino acids. CDR3 loop: CASSLALRPNTGELFF. DNA of the CDR3: TGTGCCAGCAGCTTAGCCCTGCGGCCCAACACCGGGGAGCTGTTTTTT.

This clonotype was counted at least ten times. The rearrangement links TRBV5-5 to TRBJ1-4; D is unresolved. The CDR3 spans 13 residues. V dropped 3 bases and J dropped 3 bases, with 6 bases sitting between them. Per the germline V gene, CDR1 is SGHKS and CDR2 is YYEKEE (reference sequence). As DNA, the CDR3 is TGTGCCAGCAGCTATGACGCTAATGAAAAACTGTTTTTT. Its protein product is CASSYDANEKLFF.

This clonotype was counted many times. The chain recombines TRBV3-1 with TRBJ2-3, with D tentatively TRBD1 (5 bases). This CDR3 spans 14 amino acids. Germline lookup yields CDR1 LGHDT and CDR2 YNNKEL (reference sequence). With 4 bases removed from V and 2 bases from J, the gap between germline ends came to 10 bases. The CDR3 here is CASSRRTNTDTQYF. CDR3 in DNA: TGTGCCAGCAGCCGCCGGACAAACACAGATACGCAGTATTTT.

This clonotype was observed many times. The V gene is TRBV11-2, the J gene TRBJ2-6, with TRBD1 as a possible D gene (6 bases). From germline, CDR1 is SGHAT and CDR2 FQNNGV. There are 15 residues in the CDR3. The ends were cut back, 4 bases at V and 11 bases at J, with 18 bases in the middle. Written as DNA, the CDR3 is TGTGCCAGCAGCTCTTCGACAGGCTCAATCTACGTCCTGACTTTC. Translated, it gives CASSSSTGSIYVLTF.

The rearrangement joins TRBV28 to TRBJ1-1; weak D call: TRBD1 (5 bases). The CDR3 consists of 14 residues. V lost 7 bases and J 4 bases, leaving 16 bases between the germline ends. The germline CDR1 and CDR2 sequences are MDHEN and SYDVKM. The DNA of the CDR3 is TGTGCCAGCACCCAGATCTGGGGGAGCACTGAAGCTTTCTTT. Its protein is CASTQIWGSTEAFF.

This clonotype was found a few times. This chain uses TRBV28 with TRBJ2-3; the match to TRBD2 covers 8 bases. In germline, CDR1 is MDHEN, CDR2 SYDVKM. The CDR3 runs to 16 residues. Trimming took 6 bases from V and 2 from J; bases not matched to a gene: 10. The chain's CDR3 is CASSTTGLVYTDTQYF. Here the CDR3 DNA reads TGTGCCAGCAGCACTACGGGACTAGTCTACACAGATACGCAGTATTTT. The complete variable domain, with remaining parts taken from reference TRBV28 and TRBJ2-3, reads DVKVTQSSRYLVKRTGEKVFLECVQDMDHENMFWYRQDPGLGLRLIYFSYDVKMKEKGDIPEGYSVSREKKERFSLILESASTNQTSMYLCASSTTGLVYTDTQYFGPGTRLTVL.

The V call is TRBV28, the J call TRBJ2-1; 7 bases line up with TRBD2. CDR1 is MDHEN, CDR2 SYDVKM, per germline. Trimming took 2 bases from V and 8 from J; bases not matched to a gene: 9. This CDR3 comprises 15 residues. CDR3 sequence: CASSLIGRLGYEQFF. The CDR3 DNA sequence: TGTGCCAGCAGTTTAATCGGGAGGCTCGGATATGAGCAGTTCTTC.

This chain uses TRBV5-1 with TRBJ2-4; D unresolved. The germline CDR1 and CDR2 sequences are SGHRS and YFSETQ. Deletions cut 0 bases from V and 7 bases from J, with 8 bases between. The CDR3 contains 13 residues. The CDR3 DNA is TGCGCCAGCAGCTTGGGGGCCGGTAACATTCAGTACTTC. Protein product: CASSLGAGNIQYF.

This clonotype was picked up many times. The V and J genes are TRBV24-1 and TRBJ2-1, with 11 bases aligning to TRBD2. J lost 0 bases, V lost 9 bases, and 6 bases had no gene match. Germline V CDR1 and CDR2: KGHDR, SFDVKD. The CDR3 covers 16 residues. CDR3 bases: TGTGCCACCCGCGGACTAGCGGGTCGCTCCTACAATGAGCAGTTCTTC. It is translated as CATRGLAGRSYNEQFF.

The V and J genes are TRBV28 and TRBJ1-2, with 8 bases that match TRBD1. Per germline, CDR1 MDHEN and CDR2 SYDVKM. The CDR3 contains 15 residues. J was trimmed by 5 bases and V by 8 bases; bases with no gene match: 13. The CDR3 protein is CASGYVGGQAYGYTF. The CDR3 bases are TGTGCCAGCGGTTACGTTGGGGGACAGGCGTATGGCTACACCTTC.

This clonotype appeared many times. The chain combines TRBV12-3 or TRBV12-4 with TRBJ2-2, with 7 bases matching TRBD1. With V trimmed by 6 bases and J by 10 bases, 11 bases remained unmatched. The CDR3 extends over 14 amino acids. This chain's CDR3 is CASRYSPDRPELFF. Here the CDR3 DNA reads TGTGCCAGCAGATACTCGCCGGACAGGCCGGAGCTGTTTTTT.

This clonotype was seen repeatedly, ten times or more. J is TRBJ2-1 and V is TRBV29-1; D is possibly TRBD1 (5 bases). The CDR3 spans 15 residues. Trimming took 4 bases from V and 8 from J, leaving 21 bases between them. Germline assignment: CDR1 SQVTM and CDR2 ANQGSEA. CDR3 bases: TGCAGCGTTGGAACATCAGGGTTAAGTATGGATGAGCAGTTCTTC. Its protein is CSVGTSGLSMDEQFF.

This clonotype was recorded at least ten times. The chain couples TRBV27 to TRBJ1-6; D might be TRBD1 (5 bases). CDR3 length equals 15 residues. Trimming cost V 3 bases and J 12 bases, with 18 bases left between them. CDR1 is MNHEY, CDR2 SMNVEV, per germline (reference sequence). This CDR3 reads CASSFGSGGVLPLHF. The CDR3, as DNA: TGTGCCAGCAGTTTCGGGTCGGGAGGGGTATTACCCCTCCACTTT.

As to this clonotype: A much more abundant neighbour one base away suggests this may be a read error. The chain is built from TRBV28 and TRBJ1-5, with a possible D match to TRBD1 (6 bases). The CDR3 has 16 residues. With 5 bases removed from V and 2 bases from J, the gap between germline ends came to 16 bases. Germline CDR1 is MDHEN and CDR2 is SYDVKM. CDR3 protein: CASSLRAGVGNQPQHF. In nucleotides, the CDR3 is TGTGCCAGCAGTCTTCGGGCAGGGGTAGGCAATCAGCCCCAGCATTTT.

This clonotype was picked up a small number of times. The chain is built from TRBV4-1 and TRBJ2-2, with D hard to call. There are 14 residues in the CDR3. The V gene lost 1 base and the J gene lost 5 bases, with 8 bases spanning the gap. Germline V CDR1 and CDR2: MGHRA, YSYEKL. CDR3 sequence reads: CASSQAARTGELFF. The CDR3 coding sequence is TGCGCCAGCAGCCAAGCCGCGAGGACCGGGGAGCTGTTTTTT.

This clonotype showed up many times. The genes are TRBV20-1 and TRBJ1-5; D is possibly TRBD1 (5 bases). Trimming took 4 bases from V and 9 from J, leaving 7 bases between them. Germline-derived CDR1 and CDR2 are DFQATT and SNEGSKA (reference sequence). The CDR3 contains 10 residues. CDR3 nucleotides: TGCAGTGCTACAGGGCCGCCCCAGCATTTT. Residues: CSATGPPQHF.